One T cell receptor beta chain is described in this entry. No cognate antigen has been identified for it. Nothing much larger sits one base from this clone, and base qualities are not available. The CDR3 regions of human TCRbeta chains were analyzed by immunosequencing. Processing in the source paper ran as follows. Repertoire TCRs were checked for matches against a reference library of SARS-CoV-2-specific TCRs that had been generated using the MIRA antigen-specificity platform. Breadth was defined as the fraction of unique TCRs that were SARS-CoV-2-associated, and depth was defined as the fraction of total T cells that were SARS-CoV-2-associated. Using the MIRA data, each spike-specific TCR was mapped to the spike region that the TCR reacts to and placed in a CD4 or CD8 class. Log10-transformed breadth and depth values were compared by one-way ANOVA with Sidak's multiple comparisons tests. TCRdb obtained this table from immuneACCESS and retained in-frame rearrangements with V and J assigned. These tables miss some clones; where compared with another copy, unresolved V genes account for less than half of the shortfall, and the remainder is unexplained. That table furnishes V, J and clone size, whereas the DNA furnished D and trimming. Present in this sample are around 100,000 clones, 85% to 90% of which were seen just once. 1.4% of the sample is held by the ten biggest clonotypes.

The sample's time point, from its label and the paper: baseline before first vaccination. Vaccinee samples were obtained from the UK trials COV001 and COV002, which included a single-blind randomized controlled phase 2/3 trial of AZD1222 (ChAdOx1 nCoV-19) in healthy adults. For TCRbeta chain sequencing, PBMC samples were collected from trial participants at day 0 and at day 28 after the second dose. This sample is part of a study of T cell responses to AZD1222 COVID-19 vaccine (dated by TCRdb to the early 2020s). Notes on the research overall: AZD1222 recipients with second doses at about 4 weeks or about 12 weeks were pooled, because spike-specific TCR depth and breadth did not differ between schedules. TCR sequencing covered over 230 trial participants: 200 to 220 given two doses of AZD1222 and approximately 25 given two doses of MenACWY control vaccine. Trial participants were enrolled by age into subgroups of 18-55, 56-69 and 70-plus years, and roughly 150, 30 and 60 TCR-sequenced participants, respectively, were included in these subgroups. The research as a whole found: Participants were mostly white British and included more females than males, and it was suggested by the authors that clonal diversity may have been underestimated. After two AZD1222 doses, spike-specific TCR breadth and depth were significantly higher than at day 0 and than in MenACWY recipients. Because no day 14 peak-response samples were available, repertoires were characterized only after the peak T cell response. The 56-69-year group was small, and its depth increase did not reach significance, likely because of low power. The whole spike protein was spanned by vaccine-associated CD4 TCRs, and dominant responses were seen in regions 160-218 and 743-854. Conclusions about previously exposed vaccinees are limited because only a handful of AZD1222 recipients were SARS-CoV-2 seropositive at baseline. Reportedly, close to half of the unique spike-specific TCRs recognized epitopes lying outside the regions that are mutated in the B.1.351 and B.1.1.7 variants.

The source is an adult in good health. The specimen was peripheral blood, collected on day 0 of AZD1222 vaccination.

Here is the DNA: TGTGCCAGCAGCTTAAAGGCGACGAATTCACCCCTCCACTTT. This translates into CASSLKATNSPLHF. The chain couples TRBV7-2 to TRBJ1-6; no confident D gene assignment can be made. The germline V gene yields SGHTA for CDR1 and FQGNSA for CDR2. CDR3 length: 14 amino acids, cysteine to phenylalanine. The entry retains the CDR3 DNA only, 42 bases that are in frame from base 1. V sheds 2 bases and J sheds 7 bases, leaving 9 bases between their ends.